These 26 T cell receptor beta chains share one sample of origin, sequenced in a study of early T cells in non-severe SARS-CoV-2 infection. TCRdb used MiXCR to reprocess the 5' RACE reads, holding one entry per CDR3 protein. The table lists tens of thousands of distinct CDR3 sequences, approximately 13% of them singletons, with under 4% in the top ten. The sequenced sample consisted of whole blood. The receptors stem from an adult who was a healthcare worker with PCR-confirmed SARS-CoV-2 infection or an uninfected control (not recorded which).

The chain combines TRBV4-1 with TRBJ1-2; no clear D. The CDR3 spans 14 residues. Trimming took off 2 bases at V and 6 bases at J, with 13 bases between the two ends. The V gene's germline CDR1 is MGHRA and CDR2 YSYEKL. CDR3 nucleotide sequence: TGCGCCAGCAGCCAAATTGAGGGAGGAGATGGCTACACCTTC. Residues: CASSQIEGGDGYTF.

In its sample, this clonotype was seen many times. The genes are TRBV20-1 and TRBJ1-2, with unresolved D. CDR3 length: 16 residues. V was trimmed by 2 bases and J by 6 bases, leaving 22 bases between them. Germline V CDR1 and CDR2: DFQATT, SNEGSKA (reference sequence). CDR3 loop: CSARSPRDPSINGYTF. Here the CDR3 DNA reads TGCAGTGCTAGATCCCCCCGGGATCCGTCCATTAATGGCTACACCTTC.

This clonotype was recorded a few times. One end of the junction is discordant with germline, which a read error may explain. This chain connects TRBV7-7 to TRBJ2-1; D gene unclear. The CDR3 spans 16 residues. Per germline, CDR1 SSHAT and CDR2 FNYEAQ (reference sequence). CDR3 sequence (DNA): TGCGCCAGCAGCCCAGGAATTAGCCCCACCCAGAATGAGCAGTTCTTC. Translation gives CASSPGISPTQNEQFF. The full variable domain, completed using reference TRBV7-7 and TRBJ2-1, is GAGVSQSPRYKVTKRGQDVTLRCDPISSHATLYWYQQALGQGPEFLTYFNYEAQPDKSGLPSDRFSAERPEGSISTLTIQRTEQRDSAMYRCASSPGISPTQNEQFFGPGTRLTVL.

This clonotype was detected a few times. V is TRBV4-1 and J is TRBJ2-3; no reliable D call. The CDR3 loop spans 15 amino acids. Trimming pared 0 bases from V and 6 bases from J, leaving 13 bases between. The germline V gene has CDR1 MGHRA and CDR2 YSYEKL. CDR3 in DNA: TGCGCCAGCAGCCAAGATGGTGACCTCAACGATACGCAGTATTTT. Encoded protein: CASSQDGDLNDTQYF.

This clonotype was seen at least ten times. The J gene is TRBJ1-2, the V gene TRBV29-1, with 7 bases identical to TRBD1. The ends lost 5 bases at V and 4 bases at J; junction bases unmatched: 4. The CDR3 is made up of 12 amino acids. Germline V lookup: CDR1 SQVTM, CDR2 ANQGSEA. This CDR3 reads CSVRQGVYGYTF. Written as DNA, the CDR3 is TGCAGCGTTCGGCAGGGGGTCTATGGCTACACCTTC.

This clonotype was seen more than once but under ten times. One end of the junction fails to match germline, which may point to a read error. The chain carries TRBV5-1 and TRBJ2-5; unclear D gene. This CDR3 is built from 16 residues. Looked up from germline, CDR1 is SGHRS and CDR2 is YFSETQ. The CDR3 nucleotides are TGCGCCAGCAGCTTTTTTTCAAGTAACTTGAAAGAGACCCGGTACTTC. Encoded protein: CASSFFSSNLKETRYF.

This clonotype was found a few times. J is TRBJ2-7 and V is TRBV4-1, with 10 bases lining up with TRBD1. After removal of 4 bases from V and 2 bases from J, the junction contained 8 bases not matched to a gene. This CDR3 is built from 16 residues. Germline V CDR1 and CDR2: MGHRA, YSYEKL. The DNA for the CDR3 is TGCGCCAGCAGCCTTTCAGGGACAGGGGATCCCTACGAGCAGTACTTC. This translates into CASSLSGTGDPYEQYF.

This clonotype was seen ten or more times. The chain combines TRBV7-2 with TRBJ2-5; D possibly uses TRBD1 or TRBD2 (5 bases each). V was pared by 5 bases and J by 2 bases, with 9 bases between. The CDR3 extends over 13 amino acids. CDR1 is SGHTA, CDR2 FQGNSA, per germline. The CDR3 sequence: CASSRGRQETQYF. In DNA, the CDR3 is TGTGCCAGCAGCCGGGGACGACAAGAGACCCAGTACTTC.

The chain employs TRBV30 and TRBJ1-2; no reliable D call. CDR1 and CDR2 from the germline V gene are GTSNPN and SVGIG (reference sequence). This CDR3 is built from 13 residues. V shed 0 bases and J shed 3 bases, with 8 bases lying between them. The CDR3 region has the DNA TGTGCCTGGAGTGTGGGCCAGTACTATGGCTACACCTTC. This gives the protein CAWSVGQYYGYTF.

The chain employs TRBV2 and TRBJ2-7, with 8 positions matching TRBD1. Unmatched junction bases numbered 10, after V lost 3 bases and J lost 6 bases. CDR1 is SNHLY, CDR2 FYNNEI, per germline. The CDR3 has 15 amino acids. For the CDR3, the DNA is TGTGCCAGCAGTGAGGAGGTATCCAGGGGGCGCGAGCAGTACTTC. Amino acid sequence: CASSEEVSRGREQYF.

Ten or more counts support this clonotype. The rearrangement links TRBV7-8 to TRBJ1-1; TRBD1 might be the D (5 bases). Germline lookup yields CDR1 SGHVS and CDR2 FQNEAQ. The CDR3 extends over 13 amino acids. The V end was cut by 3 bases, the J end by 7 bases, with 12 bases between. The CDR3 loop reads CASSFRGGSEAFF. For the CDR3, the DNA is TGTGCCAGCAGCTTTAGGGGAGGTAGTGAAGCTTTCTTT.

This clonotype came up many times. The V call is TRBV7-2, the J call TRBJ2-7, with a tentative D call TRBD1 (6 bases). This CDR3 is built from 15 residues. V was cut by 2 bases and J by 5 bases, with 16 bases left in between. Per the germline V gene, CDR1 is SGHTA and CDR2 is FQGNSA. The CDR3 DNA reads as TGTGCCAGCAGCTTATCCTGGGGGCAGAGGAACGAGCAGTACTTC. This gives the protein CASSLSWGQRNEQYF.

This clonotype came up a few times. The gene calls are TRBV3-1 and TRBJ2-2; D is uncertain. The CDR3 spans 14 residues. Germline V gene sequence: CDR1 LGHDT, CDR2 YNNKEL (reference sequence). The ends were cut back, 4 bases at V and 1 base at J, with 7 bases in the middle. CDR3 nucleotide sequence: TGTGCCAGCAGCCTCGACCAGAACACCGGGGAGCTGTTTTTT. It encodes CASSLDQNTGELFF.

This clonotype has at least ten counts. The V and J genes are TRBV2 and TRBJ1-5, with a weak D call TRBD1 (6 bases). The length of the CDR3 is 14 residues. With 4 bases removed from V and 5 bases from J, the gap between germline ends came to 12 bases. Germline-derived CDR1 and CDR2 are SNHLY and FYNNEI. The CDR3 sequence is CASSGASGDQPQHF. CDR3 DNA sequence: TGTGCCAGCAGTGGGGCGTCAGGGGATCAGCCCCAGCATTTT.

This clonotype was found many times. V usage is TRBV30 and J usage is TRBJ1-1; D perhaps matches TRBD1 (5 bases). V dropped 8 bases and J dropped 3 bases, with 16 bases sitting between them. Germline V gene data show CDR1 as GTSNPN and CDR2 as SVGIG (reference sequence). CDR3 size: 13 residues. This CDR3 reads CAGVGRRDTEAFF. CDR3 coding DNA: TGTGCCGGTGTGGGACGGCGGGACACTGAAGCTTTCTTT.

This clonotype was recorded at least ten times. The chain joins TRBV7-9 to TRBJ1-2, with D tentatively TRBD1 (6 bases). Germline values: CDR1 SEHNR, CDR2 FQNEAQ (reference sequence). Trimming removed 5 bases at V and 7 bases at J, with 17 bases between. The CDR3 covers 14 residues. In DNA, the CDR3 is TGTGCCAGCAGCGCTGACAGGTTCCTACGTGGCTACACCTTC. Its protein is CASSADRFLRGYTF. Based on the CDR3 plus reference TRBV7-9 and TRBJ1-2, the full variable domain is DTGVSQNPRHKITKRGQNVTFRCDPISEHNRLYWYRQTLGQGPEFLTYFQNEAQLEKSRLLSDRFSAERPKGSFSTLEIQRTEQGDSAMYLCASSADRFLRGYTFGSGTRLTVV.

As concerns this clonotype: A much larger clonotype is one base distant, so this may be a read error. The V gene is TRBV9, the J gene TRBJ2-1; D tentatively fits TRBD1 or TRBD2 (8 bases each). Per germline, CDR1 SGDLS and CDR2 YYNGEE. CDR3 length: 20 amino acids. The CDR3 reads CASSPRGGIRGRGYYSEQFF. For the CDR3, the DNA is TGTGCCAGCAGCCCCCGGGGGGGAATCAGGGGGCGAGGATATTACAGTGAGCAGTTCTTC.

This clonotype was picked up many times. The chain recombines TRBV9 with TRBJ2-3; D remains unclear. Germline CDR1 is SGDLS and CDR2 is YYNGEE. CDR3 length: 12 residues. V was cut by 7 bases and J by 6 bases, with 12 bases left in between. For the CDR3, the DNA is TGTGCCAGCTCGACAACCGGGGATACGCAGTATTTT. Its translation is CASSTTGDTQYF.

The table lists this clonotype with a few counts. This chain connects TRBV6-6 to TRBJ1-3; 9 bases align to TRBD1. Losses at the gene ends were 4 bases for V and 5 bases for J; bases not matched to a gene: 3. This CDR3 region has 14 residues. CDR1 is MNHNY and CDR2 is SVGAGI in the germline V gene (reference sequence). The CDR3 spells CASSLGQGRNTIYF. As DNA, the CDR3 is TGTGCCAGCAGTTTAGGACAGGGGAGAAACACCATATATTTT.

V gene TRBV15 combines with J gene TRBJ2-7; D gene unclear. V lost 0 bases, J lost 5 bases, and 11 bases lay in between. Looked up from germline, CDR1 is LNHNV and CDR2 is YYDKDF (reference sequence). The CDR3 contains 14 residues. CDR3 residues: CATSRDLASDEQYF. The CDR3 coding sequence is TGTGCCACCAGCAGAGATCTGGCGTCAGACGAGCAGTACTTC.

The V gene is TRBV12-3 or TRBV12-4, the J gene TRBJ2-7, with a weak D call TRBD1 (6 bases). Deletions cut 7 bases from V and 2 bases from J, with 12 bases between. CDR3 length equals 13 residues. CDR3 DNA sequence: TGTGCCAGCACCCGGACAGACCCCTACGAGCAGTACTTC. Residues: CASTRTDPYEQYF.

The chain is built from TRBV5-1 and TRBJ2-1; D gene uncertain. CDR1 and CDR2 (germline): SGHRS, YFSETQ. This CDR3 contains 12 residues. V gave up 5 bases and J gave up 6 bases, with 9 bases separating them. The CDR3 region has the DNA TGCGCCAGCAGGGGAACTTCCAATGAGCAGTTCTTC. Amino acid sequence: CASRGTSNEQFF.

DNA of the CDR3: TGCGCCAGCAGCGAAGCGGCTTCGCGGGATACGCAGTATTTT. Translation: CASSEAASRDTQYF. V gene TRBV5-1 combines with J gene TRBJ2-3, with a tentative D call TRBD2 (5 bases). CDR1 is SGHRS, CDR2 YFSETQ, per germline. This CDR3 comprises 14 residues. Trimming removed 4 bases from V and 6 bases from J, with 15 bases in between.

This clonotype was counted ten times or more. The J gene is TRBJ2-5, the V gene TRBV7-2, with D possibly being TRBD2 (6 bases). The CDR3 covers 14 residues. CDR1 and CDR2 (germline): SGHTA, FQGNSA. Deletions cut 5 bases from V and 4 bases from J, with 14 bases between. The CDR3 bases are TGTGCCAGCAGCGAGAAGATGGGGGGAGAGACCCAGTACTTC. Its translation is CASSEKMGGETQYF. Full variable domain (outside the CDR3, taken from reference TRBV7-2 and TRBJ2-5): GAGVSQSPSNKVTEKGKDVELRCDPISGHTALYWYRQSLGQGLEFLIYFQGNSAPDKSGLPSDRFSAERTGGSVSTLTIQRTQQEDSAVYLCASSEKMGGETQYFGPGTRLLVL.

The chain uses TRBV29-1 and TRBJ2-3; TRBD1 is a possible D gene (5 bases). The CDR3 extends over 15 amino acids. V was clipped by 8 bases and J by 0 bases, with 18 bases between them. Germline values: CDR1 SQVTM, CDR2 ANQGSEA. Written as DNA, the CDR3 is TGCAGCCACCCTAAAGGGGCCTCTAGCACAGATACGCAGTATTTT. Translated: CSHPKGASSTDTQYF.

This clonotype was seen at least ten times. The CDR3 loop reads CASRDMGGSYNEQFF. The CDR3 DNA reads TGTGCCAGCAGGGACATGGGGGGCTCCTACAATGAGCAGTTCTTC. The chain recombines TRBV6-1 with TRBJ2-1; D perhaps matches TRBD2 (6 bases). The CDR3 is 15 amino acids. The V gene lost 6 bases and the J gene lost 0 bases, with 12 bases spanning the gap. Germline CDR1 reads MNHNS; CDR2 reads SASEGT.